The rows below give T cell receptor beta chains drawn from one sample of a study of blood T cell repertoires in COVID-19. Libraries were prepared by immunoSEQ multiplex PCR; TCRdb keeps only in-frame clonotypes and omits some of them. The sample gives about 280,000 clones, 85% of which show up once; under 3% is in the top ten. The sequencing input was PBMCs or T cells enriched from blood (not recorded which). All receptors derive from a woman between 45 and 65 years old who had recovered from COVID-19. Each CDR3 is given with its conserved first and last residue. Fields, in order: D gene, J gene, V gene, clone size, CDR3 protein, CDR3 DNA. D genes are given only for firm matches. Expanded clones are given a class, and other clones once, few, many or no size at all.

TRBD1 TRBJ2-2 TRBV7-2 . CASSRTGATGELFF TGTGCCAGCAGTCGAACAGGGGCAACCGGGGAGCTGTTTTTT
TRBD2 TRBJ2-1 TRBV29-1 . CSVELGLAAYNEQFF TGCAGCGTTGAACTTGGCCTAGCGGCTTACAATGAGCAGTTCTTC
TRBD1 TRBJ2-3 TRBV5-6 . CASSSRSKGAAWNTQYF TGTGCCAGCAGCTCGAGAAGCAAGGGGGCAGCATGGAATACGCAGTATTTT
. TRBJ1-6 TRBV30 . CAWSLQVRNSPLHF TGTGCCTGGAGTTTACAGGTTCGGAATTCACCCCTCCACTTT
. TRBJ1-1 TRBV28 . CASSPPDSRGPEAFF TGTGCCAGCAGTCCCCCGGACAGCCGAGGCCCCGAAGCTTTCTTT
. TRBJ1-3 TRBV5-1 . CASSLAVSGNTIYF TGCGCCAGCAGCTTGGCCGTGTCTGGAAACACCATATATTTT
. TRBJ2-1 TRBV19 . CASSGGGGRNEQFF TGTGCCAGTAGCGGAGGGGGGGGGAGAAATGAGCAGTTCTTC
TRBD1 TRBJ1-5 TRBV19 once CASSLTGDRQPQHF TGTGCCAGTAGTCTTACAGGGGATCGTCAGCCCCAGCATTTT
TRBD2 TRBJ2-1 TRBV6-2/TRBV6-3 . CASSSSGSSSNEQFF TGTGCCAGCAGTTCGAGCGGGAGCTCCTCCAATGAGCAGTTCTTC
. TRBJ1-4 TRBV5-1 . CASSWGPGEDEKLFF TGCGCCAGCAGCTGGGGGCCCGGAGAGGATGAAAAACTGTTTTTT
TRBD2 TRBJ2-1 TRBV4-2 . CASSQVTGLAGGSNEQFF TGTGCCAGCAGCCAGGTTACGGGACTAGCGGGGGGGTCCAATGAGCAGTTCTTC
. TRBJ1-1 TRBV7-2 . CASSLGQKNTEAFF TGTGCCAGCAGCTTAGGGCAGAAGAACACTGAAGCTTTCTTT
TRBD1 TRBJ1-2 TRBV5-4 . CASSFRKGQGRGYTF TGTGCCAGCAGCTTTCGAAAGGGACAGGGTAGAGGCTACACCTTC
TRBD1 TRBJ1-5 TRBV6-5 . CASRETGGDQPQHF TGTGCCAGCAGGGAGACAGGGGGCGATCAGCCCCAGCATTTT
TRBD2 TRBJ2-1 TRBV14 . CASSPGRELAGYNEQFF TGTGCCAGCAGCCCCGGTAGGGAACTAGCGGGGTACAATGAGCAGTTCTTC
. TRBJ1-5 TRBV24-1 . CATSDSSLEPQHF TGTGCCACCAGTGATTCGTCTCTTGAGCCCCAGCATTTT
. TRBJ1-1 TRBV6-5 . CASSYRLDSTEAFF TGTGCCAGCAGTTACAGATTAGACAGCACTGAAGCTTTCTTT
. TRBJ1-4 TRBV30 once CAWRGGAGEKLFF TGTGCCTGGAGGGGGGGGGCTGGCGAAAAACTGTTTTTT
. TRBJ2-5 TRBV6-2/TRBV6-3 . CASSNRPTQYF TGTGCCAGCAGTAACAGGCCCACCCAGTACTTC
. TRBJ2-7 TRBV18 . CASSPKQAGSTHEQYF TGTGCCAGCTCACCAAAACAGGCAGGGTCGACGCACGAGCAGTACTTC
. TRBJ1-1 TRBV19 . CASSWRRGAEAFF TGTGCCAGTAGTTGGCGCCGCGGAGCTGAAGCTTTCTTT
. TRBJ1-2 TRBV19 . CASLSGPGDYGYTF TGTGCCAGTCTCTCAGGGCCAGGGGATTATGGCTACACCTTC
TRBD1 TRBJ2-3 TRBV5-4 . CASSADRVTTDTQYF TGTGCCAGCAGCGCGGACAGGGTCACCACAGATACGCAGTATTTT
. TRBJ1-5 TRBV7-2 . CASSPMAGGSQPQHF TGTGCCAGCAGCCCGATGGCGGGGGGGTCTCAGCCCCAGCATTTT
. TRBJ1-2 TRBV12-2 . CASRLARVGTVANYGYTF TGTGCAAGTCGCTTAGCTAGGGTCGGGACAGTCGCTAACTATGGCTACACCTTC
. TRBJ1-2 TRBV5-4 . CASSLRQGAGGYTF TGTGCCAGCAGCTTGCGGCAGGGAGCGGGAGGCTACACCTTC
TRBD2 TRBJ2-3 TRBV11-3 . CASSFGGRGDTDTQYF TGTGCCAGCAGCTTCGGGGGGAGGGGTGACACAGATACGCAGTATTTT